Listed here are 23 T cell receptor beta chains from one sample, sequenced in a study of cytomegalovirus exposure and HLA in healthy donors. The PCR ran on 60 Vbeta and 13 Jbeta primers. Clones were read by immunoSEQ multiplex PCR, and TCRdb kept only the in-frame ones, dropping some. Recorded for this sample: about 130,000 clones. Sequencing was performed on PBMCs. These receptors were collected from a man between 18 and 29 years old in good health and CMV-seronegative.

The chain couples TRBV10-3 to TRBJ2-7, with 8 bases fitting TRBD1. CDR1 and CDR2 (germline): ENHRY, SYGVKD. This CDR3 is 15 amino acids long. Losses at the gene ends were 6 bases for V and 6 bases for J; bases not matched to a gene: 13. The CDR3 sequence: CAIRTGWTGSTEQYF. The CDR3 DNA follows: TGTGCCATCAGGACTGGATGGACAGGGTCTACCGAGCAGTACTTC.

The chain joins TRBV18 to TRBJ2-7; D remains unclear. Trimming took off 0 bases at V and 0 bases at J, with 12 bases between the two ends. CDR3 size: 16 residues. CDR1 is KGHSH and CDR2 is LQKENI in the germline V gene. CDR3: CASSPPYSRSSYEQYF. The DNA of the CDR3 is TGTGCCAGCTCACCACCCTATAGCCGTAGCTCCTACGAGCAGTACTTC.

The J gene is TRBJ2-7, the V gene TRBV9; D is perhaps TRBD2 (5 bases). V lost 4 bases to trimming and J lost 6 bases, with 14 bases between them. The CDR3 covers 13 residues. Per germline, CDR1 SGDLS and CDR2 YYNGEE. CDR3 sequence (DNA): TGTGCCAGCAGCCGTGGGAGTACTGGCGAGCAGTACTTC. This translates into CASSRGSTGEQYF. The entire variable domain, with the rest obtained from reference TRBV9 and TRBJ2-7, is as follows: DSGVTQTPKHLITATGQRVTLRCSPRSGDLSVYWYQQSLDQGLQFLIQYYNGEERAKGNILERFSAQQFPDLHSELNLSSLELGDSALYFCASSRGSTGEQYFGPGTRLTVT.

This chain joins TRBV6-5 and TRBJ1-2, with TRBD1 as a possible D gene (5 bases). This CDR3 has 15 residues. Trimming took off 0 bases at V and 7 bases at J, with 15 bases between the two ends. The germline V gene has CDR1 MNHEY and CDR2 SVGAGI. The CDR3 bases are TGTGCCAGCAGTTACTCAATACAGGACACGGGTGGCTACACCTTC. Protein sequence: CASSYSIQDTGGYTF.

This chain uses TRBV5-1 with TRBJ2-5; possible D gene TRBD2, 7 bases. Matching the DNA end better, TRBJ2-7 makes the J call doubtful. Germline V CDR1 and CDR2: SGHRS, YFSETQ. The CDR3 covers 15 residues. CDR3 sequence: CASSFFPGGYYEQYF. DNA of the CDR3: TGCGCCAGCAGCTTTTTTCCGGGGGGCTACTACGAGCAGTACTTC.

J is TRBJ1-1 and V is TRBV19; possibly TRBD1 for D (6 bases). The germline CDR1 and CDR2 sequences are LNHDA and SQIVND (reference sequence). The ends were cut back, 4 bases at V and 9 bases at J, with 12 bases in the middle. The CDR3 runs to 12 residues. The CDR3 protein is CASSTDGQKAFF. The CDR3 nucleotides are TGTGCCAGTAGTACCGATGGACAGAAAGCTTTCTTT.

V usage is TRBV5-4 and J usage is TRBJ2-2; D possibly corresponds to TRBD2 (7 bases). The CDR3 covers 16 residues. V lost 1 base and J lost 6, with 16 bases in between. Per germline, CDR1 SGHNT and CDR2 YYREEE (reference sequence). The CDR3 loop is CASSLYGGGVSGELFF. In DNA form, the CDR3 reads TGTGCCAGCAGCTTGTATGGGGGGGGCGTCTCCGGGGAGCTGTTTTTT.

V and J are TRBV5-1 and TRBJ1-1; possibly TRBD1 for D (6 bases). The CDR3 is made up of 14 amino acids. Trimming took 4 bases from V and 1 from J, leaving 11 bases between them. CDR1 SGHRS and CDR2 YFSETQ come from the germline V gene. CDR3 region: CASSPGTSNTEAFF. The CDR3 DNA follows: TGCGCCAGCAGCCCTGGGACATCGAACACTGAAGCTTTCTTT.

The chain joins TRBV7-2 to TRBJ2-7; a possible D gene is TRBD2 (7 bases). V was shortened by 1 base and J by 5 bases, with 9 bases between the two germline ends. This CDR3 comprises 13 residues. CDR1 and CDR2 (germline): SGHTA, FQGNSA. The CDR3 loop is CASSLEGGDEQYF. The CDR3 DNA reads TGTGCCAGCAGCTTAGAAGGGGGGGACGAGCAGTACTTC. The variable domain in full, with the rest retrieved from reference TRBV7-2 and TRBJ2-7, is GAGVSQSPSNKVTEKGKDVELRCDPISGHTALYWYRQSLGQGLEFLIYFQGNSAPDKSGLPSDRFSAERTGGSVSTLTIQRTQQEDSAVYLCASSLEGGDEQYFGPGTRLTVT.

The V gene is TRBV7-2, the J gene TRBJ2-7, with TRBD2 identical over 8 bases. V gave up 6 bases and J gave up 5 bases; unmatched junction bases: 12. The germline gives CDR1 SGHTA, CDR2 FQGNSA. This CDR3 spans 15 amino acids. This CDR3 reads CASSPISAGGNEQYF. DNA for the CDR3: TGTGCCAGCAGTCCTATTTCCGCGGGGGGTAACGAGCAGTACTTC.

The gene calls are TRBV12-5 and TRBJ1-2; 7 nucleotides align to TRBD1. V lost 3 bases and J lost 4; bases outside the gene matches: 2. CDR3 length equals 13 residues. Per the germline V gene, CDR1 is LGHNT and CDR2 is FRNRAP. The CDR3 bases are TGTGCTAGTGGTTTCGGGACAGTCTATGGCTACACCTTC. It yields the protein CASGFGTVYGYTF.

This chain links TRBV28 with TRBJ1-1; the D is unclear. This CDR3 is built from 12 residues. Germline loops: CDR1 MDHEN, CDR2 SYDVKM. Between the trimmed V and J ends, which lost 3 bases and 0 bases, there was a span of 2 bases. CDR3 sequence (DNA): TGTGCCAGCAGTTTTATGAACACTGAAGCTTTCTTT. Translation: CASSFMNTEAFF.

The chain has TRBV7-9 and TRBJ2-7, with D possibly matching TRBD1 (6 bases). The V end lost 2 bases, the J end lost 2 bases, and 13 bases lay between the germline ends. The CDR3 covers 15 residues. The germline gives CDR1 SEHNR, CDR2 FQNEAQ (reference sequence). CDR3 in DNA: TGTGCCAGCAGCTTACCCCGACAGGACACCTACGAGCAGTACTTC. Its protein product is CASSLPRQDTYEQYF.

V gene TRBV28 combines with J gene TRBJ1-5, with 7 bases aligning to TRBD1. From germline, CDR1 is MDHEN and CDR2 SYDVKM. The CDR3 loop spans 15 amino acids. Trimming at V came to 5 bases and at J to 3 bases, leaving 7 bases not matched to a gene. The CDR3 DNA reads TGTGCCAGCAGTCTAACAGGGGCCTCCAATCAGCCCCAGCATTTT. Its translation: CASSLTGASNQPQHF. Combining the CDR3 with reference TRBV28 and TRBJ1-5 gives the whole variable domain DVKVTQSSRYLVKRTGEKVFLECVQDMDHENMFWYRQDPGLGLRLIYFSYDVKMKEKGDIPEGYSVSREKKERFSLILESASTNQTSMYLCASSLTGASNQPQHFGDGTRLSIL.

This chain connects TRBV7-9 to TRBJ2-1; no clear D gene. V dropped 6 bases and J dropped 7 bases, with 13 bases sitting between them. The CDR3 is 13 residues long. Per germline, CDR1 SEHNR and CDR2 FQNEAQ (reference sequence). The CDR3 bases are TGTGCCAGCAGTGGCCTGTACCCGAATGAGCAGTTCTTC. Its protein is CASSGLYPNEQFF.

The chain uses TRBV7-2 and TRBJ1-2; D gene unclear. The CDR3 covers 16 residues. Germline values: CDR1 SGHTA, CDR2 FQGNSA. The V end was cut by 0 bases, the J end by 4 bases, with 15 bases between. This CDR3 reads CASSLATQALVYGYTF. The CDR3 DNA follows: TGTGCCAGCAGCTTAGCCACCCAGGCATTGGTCTATGGCTACACCTTC. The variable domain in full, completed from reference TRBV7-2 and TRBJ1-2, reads GAGVSQSPSNKVTEKGKDVELRCDPISGHTALYWYRQSLGQGLEFLIYFQGNSAPDKSGLPSDRFSAERTGGSVSTLTIQRTQQEDSAVYLCASSLATQALVYGYTFGSGTRLTVV.

As DNA, the CDR3 is TGCGCCAGCAGCCGGAGAGGAGAGAACACTGAAGCTTTCTTT. This codes for CASSRRGENTEAFF. This sequence joins TRBV5-1 and TRBJ1-1, with D unclear. CDR3 length equals 14 residues. V dropped 4 bases and J dropped 1 base, with 11 bases sitting between them. CDR1 is SGHRS, CDR2 YFSETQ, per germline.

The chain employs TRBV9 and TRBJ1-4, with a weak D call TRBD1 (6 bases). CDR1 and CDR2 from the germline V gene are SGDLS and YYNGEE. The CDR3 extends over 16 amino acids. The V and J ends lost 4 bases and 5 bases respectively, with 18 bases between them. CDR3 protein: CASSPQQGSWNEKLFF. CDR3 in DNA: TGTGCCAGCAGCCCCCAGCAGGGGAGCTGGAATGAAAAACTGTTTTTT.

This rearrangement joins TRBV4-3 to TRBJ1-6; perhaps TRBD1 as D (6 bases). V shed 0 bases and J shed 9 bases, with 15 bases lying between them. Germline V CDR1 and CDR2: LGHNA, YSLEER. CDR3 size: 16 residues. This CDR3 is CASSQEVGTGTSPLHF. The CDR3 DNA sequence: TGCGCCAGCAGCCAAGAGGTGGGAACAGGGACTTCACCCCTCCACTTT.

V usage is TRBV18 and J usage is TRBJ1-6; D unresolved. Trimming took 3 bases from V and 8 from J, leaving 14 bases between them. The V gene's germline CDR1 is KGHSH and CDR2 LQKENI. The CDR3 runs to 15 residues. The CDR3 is CASSPRPGMDSPLHF. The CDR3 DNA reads TGTGCCAGCTCACCCAGACCGGGGATGGATTCACCCCTCCACTTT. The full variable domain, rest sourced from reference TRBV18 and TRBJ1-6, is NAGVMQNPRHLVRRRGQEARLRCSPMKGHSHVYWYRQLPEEGLKFMVYLQKENIIDESGMPKERFSAEFPKEGPSILRIQQVVRGDSAAYFCASSPRPGMDSPLHFGNGTRLTVT.

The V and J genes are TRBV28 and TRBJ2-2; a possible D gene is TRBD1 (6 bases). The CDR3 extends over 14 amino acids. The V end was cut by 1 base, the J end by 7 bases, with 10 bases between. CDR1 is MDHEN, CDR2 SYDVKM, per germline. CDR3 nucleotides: TGTGCCAGCAGTTTATCAGGGGCAGGCGGGGAGCTGTTTTTT. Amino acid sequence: CASSLSGAGGELFF. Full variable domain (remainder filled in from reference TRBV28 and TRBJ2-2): DVKVTQSSRYLVKRTGEKVFLECVQDMDHENMFWYRQDPGLGLRLIYFSYDVKMKEKGDIPEGYSVSREKKERFSLILESASTNQTSMYLCASSLSGAGGELFFGEGSRLTVL.

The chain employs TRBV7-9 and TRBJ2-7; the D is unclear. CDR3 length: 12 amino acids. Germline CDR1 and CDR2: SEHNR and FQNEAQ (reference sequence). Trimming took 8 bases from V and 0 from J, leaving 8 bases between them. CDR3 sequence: CASGQSSYEQYF. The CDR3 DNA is TGTGCCAGCGGCCAAAGCTCCTACGAGCAGTACTTC. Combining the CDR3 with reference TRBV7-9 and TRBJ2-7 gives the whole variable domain DTGVSQNPRHKITKRGQNVTFRCDPISEHNRLYWYRQTLGQGPEFLTYFQNEAQLEKSRLLSDRFSAERPKGSFSTLEIQRTEQGDSAMYLCASGQSSYEQYFGPGTRLTVT.

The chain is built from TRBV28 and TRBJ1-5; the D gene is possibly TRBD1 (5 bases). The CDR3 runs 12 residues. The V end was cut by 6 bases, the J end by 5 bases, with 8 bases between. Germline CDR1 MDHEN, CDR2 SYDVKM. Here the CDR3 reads CASRARDQPQHF. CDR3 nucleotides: TGTGCCAGCAGGGCCAGGGATCAGCCCCAGCATTTT.